One and the same sample provided the 9 T cell receptor beta chains below, sequenced in a study of T cells in localized non-small cell lung cancer. The protocol was immunoSEQ multiplex PCR, while the TCRdb copy is restricted to in-frame clones and leaves out a portion. The sample shows around 26,000 clones, roughly 87% of them seen only once. Sequenced here: peripheral blood, sampled before any cancer treatment. The receptors were gathered from a woman aged 40-70 years with stage I lung adenocarcinoma.

The chain carries TRBV6-5 and TRBJ1-1; D is unclear. The CDR3 extends over 11 amino acids. In germline, CDR1 is MNHEY, CDR2 SVGAGI. V was clipped by 7 bases and J by 2 bases, with 5 bases between them. The CDR3 loop is CASTGNTEAFF. CDR3 coding DNA: TGTGCCAGCACAGGCAACACTGAAGCTTTCTTT.

The genes are TRBV18 and TRBJ1-2; TRBD1 aligns across 8 bases. Germline loops: CDR1 KGHSH, CDR2 LQKENI. This CDR3 is built from 14 residues. After removal of 4 bases from V and 8 bases from J, the junction contained 9 bases not matched to a gene. The CDR3: CASSLGTGQEGYTF. CDR3 DNA: TGTGCCAGCTCACTAGGGACAGGCCAGGAAGGCTACACCTTC.

The genes are TRBV5-6 and TRBJ1-6, with TRBD1 matching over 10 bases. The CDR3 totals 14 residues. CDR1 is SGHDT and CDR2 is YYEEEE in the germline V gene. Trimming at V came to 5 bases and at J to 9 bases, leaving 5 bases not matched to a gene. The CDR3 DNA sequence: TGTGCCAGCAGGCGGGACAGGGGTAGTTCACCCCTCCACTTT. This encodes CASRRDRGSSPLHF.

The V gene is TRBV23-1, the J gene TRBJ1-2; TRBD1 matches at 7 bases. TRBV23-1 is known as an ORF, though its function is uncertain. This CDR3 is 16 amino acids long. The V gene end was trimmed by 1 base and the J gene end by 6 bases; junction bases not matched to a gene: 11. Here the CDR3 DNA reads TGCGCCAGCAGTCAATATGTGTCAGGGGGAGAGGATGGCTACACCTTC. It is translated as CASSQYVSGGEDGYTF.

The chain joins TRBV7-2 to TRBJ1-5; the match to TRBD1 covers 7 bases. The CDR3 is 16 amino acids. Trimming at V came to 5 bases and at J to 3 bases, leaving 10 bases not matched to a gene. CDR1 and CDR2 from the germline V gene are SGHTA and FQGNSA. The CDR3: CASSISGTAYNQPQHF. Here the CDR3 DNA reads TGTGCCAGCAGCATCTCCGGGACAGCTTACAATCAGCCCCAGCATTTT. Together with reference TRBV7-2 and TRBJ1-5, the CDR3 gives the full variable domain: GAGVSQSPSNKVTEKGKDVELRCDPISGHTALYWYRQSLGQGLEFLIYFQGNSAPDKSGLPSDRFSAERTGGSVSTLTIQRTQQEDSAVYLCASSISGTAYNQPQHFGDGTRLSIL.

The chain recombines TRBV10-2 with TRBJ1-6; a possible D gene is TRBD1 (6 bases). Trimming took off 7 bases at V and 5 bases at J, with 12 bases between the two ends. There are 14 residues in the CDR3. CDR1 is WSHSY and CDR2 is SAAADI in the germline V gene. The CDR3 here is CASTGARNNSPLHF. CDR3 nucleotides: TGCGCCAGCACAGGGGCCCGTAATAATTCACCCCTCCACTTT.

This clone was recorded once. This rearrangement joins TRBV5-6 to TRBJ1-3, with 8 bases aligning to TRBD1. CDR1 is SGHDT, CDR2 YYEEEE, per germline. CDR3 length equals 16 residues. The V and J ends lost 0 bases and 2 bases, in that order; junction bases with no gene match: 4. The CDR3 is CASSLGRTGPGNTIYF. In DNA, the CDR3 is TGTGCCAGCAGCTTGGGACGGACAGGGCCTGGAAACACCATATATTTT.

The chain carries TRBV29-1 and TRBJ1-1; D is ambiguous. V was shortened by 4 bases and J by 6 bases, with 6 bases between the two germline ends. The germline gives CDR1 SQVTM, CDR2 ANQGSEA. The CDR3 has 10 amino acids. This chain's CDR3 is CSVVDPEAFF. CDR3 DNA: TGCAGCGTTGTTGATCCTGAAGCTTTCTTT.

A single count supports this clone. V is TRBV5-1 and J is TRBJ2-3, with D perhaps matching TRBD1 (6 bases). V gave up 3 bases and J gave up 2 bases, with 10 bases separating them. The CDR3 spans 14 residues. Germline V CDR1 and CDR2: SGHRS, YFSETQ. In DNA, the CDR3 is TGCGCCAGCAGCTCCGGGACATACACAGATACGCAGTATTTT. Translation gives CASSSGTYTDTQYF.